These 10 T cell receptor beta chains came from one sample sequenced in a study of breast tumors, draining lymph nodes, adjacent tissues. Via MiXCR, TCRdb re-called the multiplex PCR reads, giving one row per CDR3 protein. The data hold tens of thousands of distinct CDR3 sequences, with roughly 45% observed a single time. The sequenced sample consisted of breast tumor tissue. These receptors originate from a female donor with breast cancer. Some clones in this sample may be carry-over from other donors' samples.

Ten or more counts support this clonotype. This CDR3 reads CASRSNRGMIYEQYF. For the CDR3, the DNA is TGTGCCAGCAGGTCGAACAGGGGGATGATCTACGAGCAGTACTTC. This rearrangement joins TRBV11-3 to TRBJ2-7; 8 positions match TRBD1. CDR1 SGHNT and CDR2 YENEEA come from the germline V gene. The CDR3 consists of 15 residues. V was pared by 6 bases and J by 3 bases, with 10 bases of the junction left unmatched. The whole variable domain, remainder taken from reference TRBV11-3 and TRBJ2-7, is EAGVVQSPRYKIIEKKQPVAFWCNPISGHNTLYWYLQNLGQGPELLIRYENEEAVDDSQLPKDRFSAERLKGVDSTLKIQPAELGDSAVYLCASRSNRGMIYEQYFGPGTRLTVT.

This clonotype has a count of ten or more. V gene TRBV4-3 combines with J gene TRBJ2-5; D might be TRBD2 (6 bases). Germline V gives CDR1 LGHNA, CDR2 YSLEER. The CDR3 contains 15 residues. V was clipped by 1 base and J by 5 bases, with 14 bases between them. The CDR3 loop reads CASSQVAGSGETQYF. The CDR3 nucleotides are TGCGCCAGCAGCCAAGTGGCGGGGTCGGGGGAGACCCAGTACTTC.

This clonotype was recorded at least ten times. The V gene is TRBV19, the J gene TRBJ2-7; 10 bases are shared with TRBD2. The length of the CDR3 is 14 residues. The J segment lost 10 bases and the V segment lost 3 bases, leaving 9 bases of the junction unmatched. Germline V CDR1 and CDR2: LNHDA, SQIVND (reference sequence). The CDR3 sequence is CASSITSGTGGQYF. The DNA of the CDR3 is TGTGCCAGTAGTATTACTAGCGGGACGGGTGGACAGTACTTC.

This clonotype showed up many times. Here the CDR3 reads CASSSGLPDSPLHF. The DNA for the CDR3 is TGTGCCAGCAGTTCCGGACTGCCTGATTCACCCCTCCACTTT. The chain has TRBV12-3 or TRBV12-4 and TRBJ1-6; D gene unclear. This CDR3 is built from 14 residues. Trimming shortened V by 4 bases and J by 8 bases, and 12 bases separated the two germline ends.

This clonotype was seen repeatedly, ten times or more. A much larger clonotype is one base distant, so this may be a read error. The genes are TRBV6-6 and TRBJ2-7; 7 bases are shared with TRBD1. The CDR3 sequence is 13 residues long. The V segment lost 6 bases and the J segment 1 base; nucleotides outside the gene matches: 3. Germline assignment: CDR1 MNHNY and CDR2 SVGAGI (reference sequence). CDR3: CASRPGGSYEQYF. CDR3 sequence (DNA): TGTGCCAGCAGGCCAGGGGGATCCTACGAGCAGTACTTC.

This clonotype was seen a handful of times. It may be a read error: a sequence one base away is much more abundant. The chain recombines TRBV6-5 with TRBJ2-5; weak D call: TRBD2 (6 bases). Trimming pared 4 bases from V and 7 bases from J, leaving 16 bases between. Germline CDR1 and CDR2: MNHEY and SVGAGI. The CDR3 consists of 14 residues. CDR3 DNA: TGTGCCAGCAGTTCCCCGAGCGGGCGGGGGACCCAGTACTTC. Protein product: CASSSPSGRGTQYF.

V usage is TRBV11-2 and J usage is TRBJ2-3; TRBD1 agrees at 9 bases. Germline CDR1 reads SGHAT; CDR2 reads FQNNGV. Trimming cost V 1 base and J 11 bases; bases outside gene matches: 1. The CDR3 contains 12 residues. The DNA of the CDR3 is TGTGCCAGCAGCTTAGGGGACAGGGTGCAGTATTTT. This sequence encodes CASSLGDRVQYF. Filled out from reference TRBV11-2 and TRBJ2-3, the complete variable domain reads EAGVAQSPRYKIIEKRQSVAFWCNPISGHATLYWYQQILGQGPKLLIQFQNNGVVDDSQLPKDRFSAERLKGVDSTLKIQPAKLEDSAVYLCASSLGDRVQYFGPGTRLTVL.

The chain is built from TRBV7-2 and TRBJ2-1; 8 positions agree with TRBD2. From germline, CDR1 is SGHTA and CDR2 FQGNSA. V dropped 1 base and J dropped 2; count of bases not matched to a gene: 1. This CDR3 is built from 15 residues. The CDR3 coding sequence is TGTGCCAGCAGCTTAGGGGGACTAGCCTACAATGAGCAGTTCTTC. It encodes CASSLGGLAYNEQFF.

For this clonotype: A read error may produce the germline difference seen at one junction end. The chain uses TRBV28 and TRBJ2-1; D possibly corresponds to TRBD2 (5 bases). The CDR3 runs to 13 residues. Per germline, CDR1 MDHEN and CDR2 SYDVKM. CDR3 DNA: TGTGCCAGCATGTTGGGGAGACACAATGAGCAGCTCTTC. Translation: CASMLGRHNEQLF.

By proportion, this clonotype is medium-sized. This sequence joins TRBV20-1 and TRBJ2-5; TRBD2 is a possible D gene (5 bases). V shed 6 bases and J shed 5 bases, with 16 bases lying between them. Looked up from germline, CDR1 is DFQATT and CDR2 is SNEGSKA (reference sequence). The CDR3 runs to 13 residues. CDR3 bases: TGCAGTGCCCCGAAGGACGGCGGGGAGACCCAGTACTTC. Protein: CSAPKDGGETQYF.